The 12 T cell receptor beta chains below come from one sample, sequenced in a study of CXCR3-negative and CXCR3-positive naive CD8 T cells (dated by TCRdb to the late 2010s). Sequenced on a NextSeq 550. The Human TCR Profiling Kit (MiLaboratory) was used to prepare UMI-labeled 5' RACE TRB cDNA libraries. TCRdb reprocessed the raw reads; every CDR3 protein sequence is a single record, and DNA is not supplied. This sample's table lists 49,000 or so distinct CDR3 sequences. The ten top clones hold 0.56% of the sample. No antigens are known for them. Overall study results and their limits: TRB CDR3s from CXCR3-positive naive cells showed higher hydrophobicity (lower Kidera factor 4), lower energy, and higher strength and volume indices than CXCR3-negative naive cells.

The sequenced sample consisted of naive CXCR3+ CD8+ T cells from blood. The cell subset or site label on this specimen signifies: CD45RO-CCR7+CD27+CD95- naive CD8+ T cells expressing CXCR3 (TNR3+). The source of these receptors is a human donor in good health. Some clones in this sample may be carry-over from other donors' samples.

The chain couples TRBV4-2 to TRBJ2-1; TCRdb returns TRBD2, unconfirmable since there is no DNA. This CDR3 is built from 16 residues. The germline V gene has CDR1 LGHNA and CDR2 YNFKEQ. The CDR3 spells CASSRGPLSSYNEQFF.

The V call is TRBV7-9, the J call TRBJ2-2; TCRdb's D call, TRBD1, is unchecked because there is no DNA. Germline V lookup: CDR1 SEHNR, CDR2 FQNEAQ (reference sequence). CDR3 length: 15 residues. CDR3 in amino acids: CASSLQGSGAGELFF.

The chain uses TRBV7-3 and TRBJ2-5; TCRdb outputs TRBD2, but without DNA this stays unchecked. Germline CDR1 is SGHTA and CDR2 is FQGTGA. CDR3 size: 15 residues. CDR3 sequence reads: CASSSTGTFQETQYF.

The CDR3 region is CSARVADSGGESYEQYF. The V gene is TRBV20-1, the J gene TRBJ2-7; TCRdb indicates TRBD2, and absent DNA this call remains unverified. CDR1 and CDR2 from the germline V gene are DFQATT and SNEGSKA (reference sequence). CDR3 length: 17 amino acids.

The J gene is TRBJ2-7, the V gene TRBV5-6; the D call of TRBD1 rests on TCRdb alone, since no DNA is present to check it. CDR1 is SGHDT and CDR2 is YYEEEE in the germline V gene. The CDR3 totals 14 residues. CDR3 sequence reads: CTSSFGTASYEQYF.

The chain carries TRBV28 and TRBJ2-3; the TRBD1 assignment by TCRdb is unverifiable without DNA. Germline V lookup: CDR1 MDHEN, CDR2 SYDVKM. This CDR3 has 15 residues. The CDR3 sequence is CASSLNRISTDTQYF.

The rearrangement uses TRBV10-1 and TRBJ2-7. This CDR3 spans 13 amino acids. The germline CDR1 and CDR2 sequences are WNHNN and SYGVQD (reference sequence). The CDR3 protein is CASRRTASYEQYF.

The rearrangement uses TRBV18 and TRBJ1-1; the D gene TCRdb calls, TRBD1, cannot be checked with no DNA. The CDR3 spans 12 residues. Germline lookup yields CDR1 KGHSH and CDR2 LQKENI. CDR3 sequence reads: CASSPSRAEAFF.

The genes are TRBV19 and TRBJ2-3. The CDR3 is 15 amino acids. Looked up from germline, CDR1 is LNHDA and CDR2 is SQIVND (reference sequence). This CDR3 is CASSTGVWGTDTQYF.

The CDR3 region is CASSLAFGTGGFDEQFF. V gene TRBV11-2 combines with J gene TRBJ2-1; as DNA is missing, the TRBD1 call by TCRdb cannot be tested. This CDR3 is 17 amino acids long. The germline V gene encodes CDR1 SGHAT and CDR2 FQNNGV.

The chain links TRBV28 to TRBJ2-7. The CDR3 covers 13 residues. The germline V gene encodes CDR1 MDHEN and CDR2 SYDVKM. This CDR3 is CASSLSSSYEQYF.

V usage is TRBV6-1 and J usage is TRBJ2-1; TCRdb's assignment of TRBD1 cannot be checked, as there is no DNA. Germline CDR1 MNHNS, CDR2 SASEGT. The CDR3 covers 15 residues. CDR3 region: CASRPTGPTYNEQFF.